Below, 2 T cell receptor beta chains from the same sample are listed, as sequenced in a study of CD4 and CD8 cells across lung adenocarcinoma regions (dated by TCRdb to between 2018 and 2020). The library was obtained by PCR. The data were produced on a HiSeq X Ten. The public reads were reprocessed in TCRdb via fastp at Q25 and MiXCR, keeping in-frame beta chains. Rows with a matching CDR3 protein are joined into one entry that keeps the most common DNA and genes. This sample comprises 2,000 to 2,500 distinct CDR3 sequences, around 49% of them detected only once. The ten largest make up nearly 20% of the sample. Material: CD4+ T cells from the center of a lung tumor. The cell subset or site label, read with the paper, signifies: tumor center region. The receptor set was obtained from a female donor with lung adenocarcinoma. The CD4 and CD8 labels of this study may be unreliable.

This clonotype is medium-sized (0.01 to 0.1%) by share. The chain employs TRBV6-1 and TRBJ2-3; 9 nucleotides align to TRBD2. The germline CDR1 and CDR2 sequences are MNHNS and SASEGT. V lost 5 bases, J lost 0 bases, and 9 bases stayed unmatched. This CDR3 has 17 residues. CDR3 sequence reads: CASSPGLAPSSTDTQYF. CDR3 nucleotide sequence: TGTGCCAGCAGTCCGGGACTAGCACCATCTAGCACAGATACGCAGTATTTT.

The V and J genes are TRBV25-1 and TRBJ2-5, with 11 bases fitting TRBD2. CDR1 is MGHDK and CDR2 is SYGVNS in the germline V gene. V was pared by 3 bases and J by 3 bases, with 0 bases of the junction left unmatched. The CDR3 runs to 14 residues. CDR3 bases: TGTGCCAGCAGTGAGGGACTAGCGGAAGAGACCCAGTACTTC. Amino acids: CASSEGLAEETQYF.